Listed below are T cell receptor beta chains from one sample, sequenced in a study of T cells in Graves' hyperthyroidism and ophthalmopathy. TCRdb independently ran MiXCR on the multiplex PCR reads; one entry per CDR3 protein. In the table there are approximately 640,000 distinct CDR3 sequences, around a sixth of which are singletons. The source material was blood. The origin of the receptors is a man aged 45 to 65 with Graves' hyperthyroidism. The CDR3 runs from the conserved cysteine through the conserved F or W. The order of the fields is V gene, D gene, clone size, J gene, CDR3 protein, CDR3 DNA. The D gene is left open where the match is weak. Rows may omit the clone size; those that give it use once, few, many or a size class.

TRBV9,.,.,TRBJ1-1,CASSRKRGAGNTEAFF,TGTGCCAGCAGCCGAAAGCGGGGGGCGGGGAACACTGAAGCTTTCTTT
TRBV2,.,many,TRBJ2-5,CASTRSREETQYF,TGTGCCAGCACCAGGAGCAGGGAGGAGACCCAGTACTTC
TRBV7-9,.,many,TRBJ2-1,CASRLRDGDEQFF,TGTGCCAGCAGACTCCGGGATGGGGACGAGCAGTTCTTC
TRBV19,TRBD2,.,TRBJ2-1,CATEGGSSYNEQFF,TGTGCCACCGAGGGCGGGAGCTCCTACAATGAGCAGTTCTTC
TRBV28,TRBD2,many,TRBJ2-7,CASSPGGVGEQYF,TGTGCCAGCAGCCCCGGGGGGGTGGGTGAGCAGTACTTC
TRBV14,TRBD1,many,TRBJ2-7,CASSRSQGAIISYEQYF,TGTGCCAGCAGCAGGAGTCAGGGGGCCATAATCTCCTACGAGCAGTACTTC
TRBV29-1,TRBD2,.,TRBJ2-5,CSVESGRGETQYF,TGCAGCGTTGAAAGCGGGAGAGGTGAGACCCAGTACTTC
TRBV5-6,.,many,TRBJ2-4,CASGIGYNIQYF,TGTGCCAGCGGGATAGGGTACAACATTCAGTACTTC
TRBV4-2,.,.,TRBJ1-6,CASTQGSGTDSPLHF,TGTGCCAGCACCCAAGGTTCGGGTACTGATTCACCCCTCCACTTT
TRBV11-2,.,many,TRBJ1-1,CASSLMRGAGTEAFF,TGTGCCAGCAGCTTAATGCGGGGCGCGGGCACTGAAGCTTTCTTT
TRBV5-1,.,many,TRBJ1-2,CASSLDPGARSYGYTF,TGCGCCAGCAGCTTGGATCCGGGGGCGCGGAGCTATGGCTACACCTTC
TRBV25-1,.,many,TRBJ2-3,CASSEWGPSTDTQYF,TGTGCCAGCAGTGAATGGGGCCCTTCCACAGATACGCAGTATTTT
TRBV5-1,TRBD2,.,TRBJ2-3,CASYTGTSGRTDTQYF,TGCGCCAGCTATACCGGGACTAGCGGCCGCACAGATACGCAGTATTTT
TRBV5-6,.,many,TRBJ2-1,CASSLSQLSNEQFF,TGTGCCAGCAGCTTGTCGCAGTTAAGCAATGAGCAGTTCTTC
TRBV10-3,.,.,TRBJ2-3,CAISATVGSHPAPTDTQYF,TGTGCCATCTCAGCCACAGTGGGTAGCCACCCGGCCCCCACAGATACGCAGTATTTT
TRBV6-2/TRBV6-3,TRBD1,few,TRBJ1-5,CASSRDRGRVSNQPQHF,TGTGCCAGCAGTCGGGACAGGGGACGTGTGAGCAATCAGCCCCAGCATTTT
TRBV10-3,TRBD1,.,TRBJ2-7,CAINPDRTGEQYF,TGTGCCATCAACCCGGACAGGACCGGCGAGCAGTACTTC
TRBV6-5,.,few,TRBJ2-1,CASSSLGPPYNEQFF,TGTGCCAGCAGTTCCCTCGGACCGCCGTACAATGAGCAGTTCTTC
TRBV10-3,TRBD2,many,TRBJ2-1,CAISETSGRSSYNEQFF,TGTGCCATCAGTGAGACTAGCGGGAGGAGCTCCTACAATGAGCAGTTCTTC
TRBV28,.,many,TRBJ2-7,CATKVLTSSYEQYF,TGTGCCACGAAAGTCCTGACTAGCTCCTACGAGCAGTACTTC
TRBV24-1,.,many,TRBJ1-2,CATSDSLGGYGYTF,TGTGCCACCAGTGATTCCCTAGGGGGGTATGGCTACACCTTC
TRBV6-1,.,.,TRBJ2-1,CASSGQVWYNEQFF,TGTGCCAGCAGTGGGCAGGTGTGGTACAATGAGCAGTTCTTC
TRBV3-1,TRBD2,many,TRBJ2-1,CASSETSGRADNEQFF,TGTGCCAGCAGCGAGACTAGCGGGAGGGCCGATAATGAGCAGTTCTTC
TRBV15,TRBD2,.,TRBJ2-7,CATSNREGSEQYF,TGTGCCACCAGCAACCGGGAGGGAAGCGAGCAGTACTTC
TRBV10-3,.,many,TRBJ1-2,CAISEGGIRGYGYTF,TGTGCCATCAGTGAAGGCGGAATAAGGGGCTATGGCTACACCTTC
TRBV7-2,TRBD1,few,TRBJ2-2,CASSRRGQGTGELFF,TGTGCCAGCAGCCGTCGGGGACAGGGCACCGGGGAGCTGTTTTTT
TRBV5-1,.,many,TRBJ1-1,CASSLGTDTEAFF,TGCGCCAGCAGCTTAGGGACGGACACTGAAGCTTTCTTT
TRBV3-1,.,few,TRBJ2-2,CASSHTVNTGELFF,TGTGCCAGCAGCCATACCGTGAACACCGGGGAGCTGTTTTTT
TRBV6-1,.,many,TRBJ1-3,CASSFDSSSGNTIYF,TGTGCCAGCAGTTTTGACAGCAGCTCTGGAAACACCATATATTTT
TRBV20-1,.,few,TRBJ1-1,CSASRTTEAFF,TGCAGTGCCTCTAGGACCACTGAAGCTTTCTTT
TRBV10-3,.,many,TRBJ1-5,CAISAGHNQPQHF,TGTGCCATCAGTGCAGGGCACAATCAGCCCCAGCATTTT
TRBV6-2/TRBV6-3,.,few,TRBJ2-5,CASSYPDGEETQYF,TGTGCCAGCAGTTATCCGGACGGGGAAGAGACCCAGTACTTC
TRBV9,.,many,TRBJ1-3,CASSVAQTASGNTIYF,TGTGCCAGCAGCGTAGCCCAGACGGCCTCTGGAAACACCATATATTTT
TRBV30,TRBD1,many,TRBJ1-2,CAGRDRAGYGYTF,TGTGCCGGACGGGACAGAGCTGGCTATGGCTACACCTTC
TRBV6-1,.,few,TRBJ2-1,CASSGTTNSYNEQFF,TGTGCCAGCAGTGGGACTACCAACTCCTACAATGAGCAGTTCTTC
TRBV20-1,.,few,TRBJ2-6,CSARDWVDTPTTSGANVLTF,TGCAGTGCTAGAGATTGGGTCGATACACCGACAACCTCTGGGGCCAACGTCCTGACTTTC
TRBV12-5,TRBD1,.,TRBJ2-2,CASGLGGQVDTGELFF,TGTGCTAGTGGTTTGGGGGGACAGGTGGACACCGGGGAGCTGTTTTTT
TRBV3-1,.,.,TRBJ1-4,CAGPGEKLFF,TGTGCCGGCCCGGGGGAAAAACTGTTTTTT
TRBV6-2/TRBV6-3,TRBD2,many,TRBJ2-5,CASGGLAGFLGETQYF,TGTGCCAGCGGGGGCCTAGCGGGATTCCTTGGAGAGACCCAGTACTTC
TRBV18,TRBD1,many,TRBJ1-1,CASSPEDRLEAFF,TGTGCCAGCTCACCCGAGGACAGGCTTGAAGCTTTCTTT
TRBV12-3/TRBV12-4,.,few,TRBJ2-2,CASSLKRSNTGELFF,TGTGCCAGCAGTTTAAAGCGGTCGAACACCGGGGAGCTGTTTTTT
TRBV28,.,many,TRBJ1-4,CASTPTQTAQKFATNEKLFF,TGTGCCAGCACCCCCACTCAGACAGCCCAAAAATTTGCAACTAATGAAAAACTGTTTTTT
TRBV10-3,.,many,TRBJ1-4,CAISESSFLTSGGLLFF,TGTGCCATCAGTGAGTCGAGTTTTTTGACATCGGGAGGTCTACTGTTTTTT
TRBV10-3,.,many,TRBJ2-7,CAISDSVAYEQYF,TGTGCCATCAGTGACAGTGTTGCCTACGAGCAGTACTTC
TRBV11-3,.,.,TRBJ2-1,CASTPEETRQHNEQFF,TGTGCCAGCACCCCCGAAGAAACTCGACAGCACAATGAGCAGTTCTTC
TRBV25-1,.,.,TRBJ2-1,CASSESWGFTSEQFF,TGTGCCAGCAGTGAATCCTGGGGGTTCACGTCCGAGCAGTTCTTC
TRBV6-5,TRBD2,.,TRBJ2-1,CASSYHTSGRARVQFF,TGTGCCAGCAGTTACCATACTAGCGGGAGGGCCAGGGTGCAGTTCTTC
TRBV2,TRBD2,many,TRBJ2-1,CASSDISGNNEQFF,TGTGCCAGCAGTGATATTAGCGGGAACAATGAGCAGTTCTTC
TRBV10-3,TRBD1,few,TRBJ2-1,CAISADRAHNEQFF,TGTGCCATCAGTGCGGACAGGGCCCACAATGAGCAGTTCTTC
TRBV7-2,.,.,TRBJ1-1,CASSSIPRPGGSTEAFF,TGTGCCAGCAGCTCAATTCCTCGTCCCGGGGGGTCCACTGAAGCTTTCTTT
TRBV28,TRBD2,many,TRBJ2-7,CASSHLKVGLGAYEQYF,TGTGCCAGCAGTCACTTAAAAGTTGGACTAGGGGCGTACGAGCAGTACTTC
TRBV28,.,.,TRBJ2-1,CATIGDTYNEQFF,TGTGCCACTATCGGGGACACATACAATGAGCAGTTCTTC
TRBV5-1,TRBD2,.,TRBJ2-1,CASSFGALAGGYNEQFF,TGCGCCAGCAGCTTCGGGGCCCTAGCGGGGGGATACAATGAGCAGTTCTTC
TRBV20-1,.,.,TRBJ2-1,CSGRVHNEQFF,TGCAGTGGGAGGGTCCACAATGAGCAGTTCTTC
TRBV27,.,many,TRBJ2-5,CASRRLRESETQYF,TGTGCCAGCAGGCGCCTCAGGGAATCAGAGACCCAGTACTTC
TRBV5-1,TRBD2,many,TRBJ2-3,CALGLGQGLAGTDTQYF,TGCGCCCTAGGTCTTGGGCAGGGACTAGCGGGAACGGATACGCAGTATTTT
TRBV28,.,.,TRBJ1-6,CASSLVGGSNSPLHF,TGTGCCAGCAGTCTCGTCGGGGGGTCCAATTCACCCCTCCACTTT